The present T cell receptor (beta chain) was sequenced within a study of technical replicates of blood from several donors. There are a few counts of this clone. Assay used: immunoSEQ multiplex PCR; TCRdb lists only in-frame clones, some missing. Of around 80,000 clones in the sample, over 75% were seen once. This CDR3 spans 13 amino acids. CDR1 is MNHEY, CDR2 SVGAGI, per germline. The ends were cut back, 2 bases at V and 7 bases at J, with 9 bases in the middle. The sequence was obtained from a human donor in good health. The J gene is TRBJ1-5, the V gene TRBV6-5; D possibly corresponds to TRBD1 (5 bases). The source material was T cells isolated from PBMCs. The CDR3: CASSYGAEQPQHF. In DNA form, the CDR3 reads TGTGCCAGCAGTTACGGGGCAGAACAGCCCCAGCATTTT.